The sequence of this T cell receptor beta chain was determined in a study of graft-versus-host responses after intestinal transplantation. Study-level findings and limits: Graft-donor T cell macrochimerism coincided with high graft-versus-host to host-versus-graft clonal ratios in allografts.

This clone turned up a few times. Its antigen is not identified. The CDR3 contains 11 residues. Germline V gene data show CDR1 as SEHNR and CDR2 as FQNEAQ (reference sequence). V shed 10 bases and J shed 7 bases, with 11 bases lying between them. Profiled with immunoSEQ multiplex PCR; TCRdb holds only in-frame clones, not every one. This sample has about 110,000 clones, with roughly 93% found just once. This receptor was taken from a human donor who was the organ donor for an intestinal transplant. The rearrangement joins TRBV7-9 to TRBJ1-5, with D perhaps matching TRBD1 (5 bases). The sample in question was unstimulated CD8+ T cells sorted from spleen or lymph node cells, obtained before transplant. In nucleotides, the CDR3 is TGTGCCACAGGGTTGGTACAGCCCCAGCATTTT. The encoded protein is CATGLVQPQHF.